One T cell receptor beta chain is described in this entry. These data originate in a study of shared clonotypes between healthy human individuals. Clones were sequenced by immunoSEQ multiplex PCR, and TCRdb holds only the in-frame ones, with some missing. Counted here are approximately 500,000 clones, 90% to 96% occurring once; the ten biggest clones make up 0.05% to 0.07%. The CD4+ fraction was divided into a CD45RA+ naive subset and a CD45RA-negative memory subset. This clonotype was obtained from a woman under 40 in good health. The sample taken for sequencing was naive CD4+ T cells sorted from blood. The subset was: CD45RA+ positively selected.

CDR3 amino acids: CASSDFSAGPYEQYF. DNA for the CDR3: TGTGCCAGCAGTGACTTTTCGGCTGGGCCCTACGAGCAGTACTTC. The chain combines TRBV6-4 with TRBJ2-5; no definite D call. Gene TRBJ2-7 matches the end of the DNA better, so the J call may be wrong. Germline loops: CDR1 MRHNA, CDR2 SNTAGT. There are 15 residues in the CDR3.